Listed here are 10 T cell receptor beta chains from one sample, sequenced in a study of T cells in tuberculosis. This table comes from immunoSEQ multiplex PCR, and its TCRdb copy is limited to in-frame clones, with some not included. This table has 25,000 to 35,000 clones, around 86% appearing once. Specified time point: new active TB diagnosis, blood taken before or within 7 days of starting treatment. Sequencing used PBMCs, obtained at tuberculosis diagnosis. These receptor sequences come from an adult with tuberculosis.

V is TRBV11-2 and J is TRBJ2-7; 8 nucleotides align to TRBD2. V trimming: 5 bases; J trimming: 2 bases; junction bases outside the gene matches: 8. Germline CDR1 is SGHAT and CDR2 is FQNNGV. The CDR3 length is 15 residues. Here the CDR3 reads CASSHATSGPYEQYF. CDR3 DNA sequence: TGTGCCAGCAGCCATGCTACTAGCGGACCCTACGAGCAGTACTTC.

The rearrangement links TRBV7-2 to TRBJ2-7, with 12 nucleotides matching TRBD2. Per germline, CDR1 SGHTA and CDR2 FQGNSA. CDR3 length: 17 amino acids. V shed 7 bases and J 0 bases; nucleotides not matched to a gene: 10. The CDR3 is CASKPGTSGQSSYEQYF. CDR3 bases: TGTGCCAGCAAACCCGGGACTAGCGGGCAGAGCTCCTACGAGCAGTACTTC.

V is TRBV5-1 and J is TRBJ1-1; D might be TRBD1 (6 bases). CDR3 length: 15 residues. The germline V gene has CDR1 SGHRS and CDR2 YFSETQ. Deletions cut 1 base from V and 5 bases from J, with 15 bases between. DNA for the CDR3: TGCGCCAGCAGCTTGTTTCAACAGGGAGGGACTGAAGCTTTCTTT. Its protein product is CASSLFQQGGTEAFF. The full variable domain, its missing parts supplied by reference TRBV5-1 and TRBJ1-1, is KAGVTQTPRYLIKTRGQQVTLSCSPISGHRSVSWYQQTPGQGLQFLFEYFSETQRNKGNFPGRFSGRQFSNSRSEMNVSTLELGDSALYLCASSLFQQGGTEAFFGQGTRLTVV.

This clone appeared a single time. The chain uses TRBV7-3 and TRBJ1-5; the D gene is possibly TRBD1 (5 bases). The CDR3 covers 13 residues. Per germline, CDR1 SGHTA and CDR2 FQGTGA. V was shortened by 6 bases and J by 4 bases, with 10 bases between the two germline ends. Here the CDR3 reads CASSPGANQPQHF. The CDR3 nucleotides read TGTGCCAGCAGTCCTGGGGCGAATCAGCCCCAGCATTTT.

The chain has TRBV11-2 and TRBJ2-1; 7 nucleotides align to TRBD1. J gave up 9 bases and V 1 base, and 9 bases lay outside the gene matches. This CDR3 contains 15 residues. Germline CDR1 SGHAT, CDR2 FQNNGV. CDR3 DNA sequence: TGTGCCAGCAGCTTAGGAGCCGGGACAGAATTTGAGCAGTTCTTC. It encodes CASSLGAGTEFEQFF. Full variable domain (remainder filled in from reference TRBV11-2 and TRBJ2-1): EAGVAQSPRYKIIEKRQSVAFWCNPISGHATLYWYQQILGQGPKLLIQFQNNGVVDDSQLPKDRFSAERLKGVDSTLKIQPAKLEDSAVYLCASSLGAGTEFEQFFGPGTRLTVL.

This chain links TRBV19 with TRBJ2-2, with D perhaps TRBD2 (7 bases). CDR3 length: 15 residues. Germline V gene sequence: CDR1 LNHDA, CDR2 SQIVND (reference sequence). V was shortened by 7 bases and J by 2 bases, with 14 bases between the two germline ends. The CDR3 DNA reads as TGTGCCAGTACTCTGAGGGGGGGCAACACCGGGGAGCTGTTTTTT. It encodes CASTLRGGNTGELFF.

J is TRBJ2-7 and V is TRBV13, with 9 bases identical to TRBD1. The CDR3 covers 14 residues. The ends lost 5 bases at V and 3 bases at J; junction bases unmatched: 5. Looked up from germline, CDR1 is PRHDT and CDR2 is FYEKMQ (reference sequence). CDR3 protein: CASSTHRGRYEQYF. The CDR3 DNA follows: TGTGCCAGCAGCACCCACAGGGGGCGCTACGAGCAGTACTTC.

A single count supports this clone. The V and J genes are TRBV2 and TRBJ1-2; no reliable D call. Germline V gives CDR1 SNHLY, CDR2 FYNNEI. With 1 base removed from V and 6 bases from J, the gap between germline ends came to 6 bases. The CDR3 sequence is 12 residues long. The CDR3 DNA sequence: TGTGCCAGCAGTGAAGGCGGAAATGGCTACACCTTC. Protein: CASSEGGNGYTF.

The J gene is TRBJ2-3, the V gene TRBV28; TRBD1 matches at 11 bases. The CDR3 is 15 residues long. J was trimmed by 4 bases and V by 5 bases; bases with no gene match: 5. Germline CDR1 MDHEN, CDR2 SYDVKM. As DNA, the CDR3 is TGTGCCAGCAGTCTACGGACAGGGGGCCCAGATACGCAGTATTTT. Translated, it gives CASSLRTGGPDTQYF.

The chain employs TRBV12-5 and TRBJ2-1, with 8 positions matching TRBD2. The V gene end was trimmed by 2 bases and the J gene end by 4 bases; junction bases not matched to a gene: 7. The CDR3 runs to 16 residues. In germline, CDR1 is LGHNT, CDR2 FRNRAP. CDR3 nucleotide sequence: TGTGCTAGTGGTTTGTCACCGGGACTAGATTACAATGAGCAGTTCTTC. Translated, it gives CASGLSPGLDYNEQFF.